These 5 T cell receptor beta chains originate from one sample sequenced in a study of OX40 agonist ivuxolimab in advanced cancers. The protocol was immunoSEQ multiplex PCR, while the TCRdb copy is restricted to in-frame clones and leaves out a portion. The sample consists of about 93,000 clones, 92% of them appearing once. The sequencing used CD4+ or CD8+ T cells sorted from blood, collected in a trial of the OX40 agonist ivuxolimab. The receptors were gathered from an adult with an advanced solid tumor such as melanoma, head and neck, liver or kidney cancer.

This chain connects TRBV7-9 to TRBJ2-3, with TRBD1 matching over 8 bases. The J segment lost 3 bases and the V segment lost 5 bases, leaving 4 bases of the junction unmatched. The CDR3 contains 14 residues. The germline V gene has CDR1 SEHNR and CDR2 FQNEAQ (reference sequence). CDR3 coding DNA: TGTGCCAGCAGCACACGGGACAGGACAGATACGCAGTATTTT. It is translated as CASSTRDRTDTQYF. Together with reference TRBV7-9 and TRBJ2-3, the CDR3 gives the full variable domain: DTGVSQNPRHKITKRGQNVTFRCDPISEHNRLYWYRQTLGQGPEFLTYFQNEAQLEKSRLLSDRFSAERPKGSFSTLEIQRTEQGDSAMYLCASSTRDRTDTQYFGPGTRLTVL.

V gene TRBV7-8 combines with J gene TRBJ2-1, with TRBD2 matching 8 bases. In germline, CDR1 is SGHVS, CDR2 FQNEAQ. The CDR3 covers 15 residues. The ends lost 5 bases at V and 6 bases at J; junction bases unmatched: 9. CDR3 in amino acids: CASSLSGSLFNEQFF. CDR3 DNA: TGTGCCAGCAGCCTAAGCGGGAGTTTGTTCAATGAGCAGTTCTTC.

This chain connects TRBV7-3 to TRBJ2-4; unclear D gene. Germline V gives CDR1 SGHTA, CDR2 FQGTGA. Trimming removed 6 bases at V and 0 bases at J, with 6 bases between. This CDR3 region has 13 residues. The CDR3 DNA reads as TGTGCCAGCAGTGGGGTAGCCAAAAACATTCAGTACTTC. Amino acid sequence: CASSGVAKNIQYF.

This clone was seen once. The chain recombines TRBV6-1 with TRBJ1-5; D is unclear. This CDR3 spans 13 amino acids. V was trimmed by 3 bases and J by 13 bases, leaving 16 bases between them. Germline CDR1 and CDR2: MNHNS and SASEGT. CDR3 in amino acids: CASSDPGRPSQHF. The CDR3 DNA follows: TGTGCCAGCAGTGACCCAGGACGGCCGTCGCAGCATTTT.

The chain combines TRBV5-5 with TRBJ2-7; 8 bases align to TRBD1. Germline V gene sequence: CDR1 SGHKS, CDR2 YYEKEE (reference sequence). With V trimmed by 4 bases and J by 7 bases, 4 bases remained unmatched. The CDR3 covers 12 residues. The CDR3 loop is CASSKTGGEQYF. In nucleotides, the CDR3 is TGTGCCAGCAGCAAAACAGGGGGAGAGCAGTACTTC.